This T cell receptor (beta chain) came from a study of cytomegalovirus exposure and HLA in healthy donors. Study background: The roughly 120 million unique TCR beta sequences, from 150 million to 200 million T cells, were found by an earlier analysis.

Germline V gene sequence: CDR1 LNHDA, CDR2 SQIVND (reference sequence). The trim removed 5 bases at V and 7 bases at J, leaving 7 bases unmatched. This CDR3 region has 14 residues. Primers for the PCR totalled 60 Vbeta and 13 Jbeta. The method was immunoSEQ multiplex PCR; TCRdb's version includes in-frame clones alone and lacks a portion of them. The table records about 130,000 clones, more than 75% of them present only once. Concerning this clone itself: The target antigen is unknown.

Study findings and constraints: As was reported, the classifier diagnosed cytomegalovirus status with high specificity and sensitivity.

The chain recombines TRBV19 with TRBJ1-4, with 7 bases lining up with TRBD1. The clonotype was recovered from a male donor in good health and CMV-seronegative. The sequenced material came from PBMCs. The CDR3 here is CASSVDRVVEKLFF. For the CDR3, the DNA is TGTGCCAGTAGTGTTGACAGGGTAGTTGAAAAACTGTTTTTT.